This T cell receptor (beta chain) was found in a study of T cells after yellow fever vaccination. This clonotype was recorded a few times. The junction had 6 bases not matched to a gene; V was cut back by 5 bases and J by 3 bases. Germline CDR1 and CDR2: SEHNR and FQNEAQ (reference sequence). The length of the CDR3 is 14 residues. TCRdb analysed the 5' RACE reads with MiXCR anew, one entry per CDR3 protein. The sample shows some 420,000 distinct CDR3 sequences, around a sixth of them seen only once. This sequence joins TRBV7-9 and TRBJ2-5; 7 bases are shared with TRBD1. The receptor was derived from a man aged 18 to 30 who received the YFV17D yellow fever vaccine. The material was PBMCs, obtained before the yellow fever booster vaccination. The CDR3 nucleotides are TGTGCCAGCAGCGTAGGGACAGTCGAAGAGACCCAGTACTTC. Protein sequence: CASSVGTVEETQYF. Full variable domain (missing parts from reference TRBV7-9 and TRBJ2-5): DTGVSQNPRHKITKRGQNVTFRCDPISEHNRLYWYRQTLGQGPEFLTYFQNEAQLEKSRLLSDRFSAERPKGSFSTLEIQRTEQGDSAMYLCASSVGTVEETQYFGPGTRLLVL.